The 20 T cell receptor beta chains below were found in one sample sequenced in a study of radiation and T cells in renal cell carcinoma. Time point specified: blood 4 weeks post-SBRT, at nephrectomy. Treatment here: 15 Gy SBRT to primary tumor, nephrectomy 4 weeks later. Libraries were prepared by immunoSEQ multiplex PCR; TCRdb keeps only in-frame clonotypes and omits some of them. The table records just under 150,000 clones, around nine tenths of them present only once. The source was blood, collected from a patient whose treatment included radiotherapy and nephrectomy. The receptor source for this set is a woman aged 45-59 years with renal cell carcinoma.

V and J are TRBV19 and TRBJ1-4; D is unresolved. The V end lost 0 bases, the J end lost 6 bases, and 11 bases lay between the germline ends. The germline V gene has CDR1 LNHDA and CDR2 SQIVND (reference sequence). The CDR3 loop spans 15 amino acids. The CDR3 is CASSIDPTFDEKLFF. For the CDR3, the DNA is TGTGCCAGTAGTATAGATCCGACGTTCGATGAAAAACTGTTTTTT. Using reference TRBV19 and TRBJ1-4 for the parts outside the CDR3, the full variable domain is DGGITQSPKYLFRKEGQNVTLSCEQNLNHDAMYWYRQDPGQGLRLIYYSQIVNDFQKGDIAEGYSVSREKKESFPLTVTSAQKNPTAFYLCASSIDPTFDEKLFFGSGTQLSVL.

This clone appeared a single time. The CDR3 coding sequence is TGCGCCAGCAGCTTGGTCGGACAGATTAATGAAAAACTGTTTTTT. Translating it yields CASSLVGQINEKLFF. This sequence joins TRBV5-1 and TRBJ1-4; tentatively, D is TRBD1 (6 bases). The CDR3 extends over 15 amino acids. Trimming cost V 0 bases and J 4 bases, with 10 bases left between them. Germline values: CDR1 SGHRS, CDR2 YFSETQ.

This clone has just a few counts. The rearrangement joins TRBV2 to TRBJ2-5, with D unclear. CDR3 size: 12 residues. V was cut by 5 bases and J by 5 bases, with 9 bases left in between. Germline V lookup: CDR1 SNHLY, CDR2 FYNNEI. The CDR3 DNA reads TGTGCCAGCAGTACAGAGGAGGAGACCCAGTACTTC. Protein sequence: CASSTEEETQYF.

The chain uses TRBV9 and TRBJ2-5, with D uncertain. Germline assignment: CDR1 SGDLS and CDR2 YYNGEE. Trimming removed 5 bases at V and 4 bases at J, with 9 bases between. This CDR3 spans 12 amino acids. DNA of the CDR3: TGTGCCAGCAGTAGAAGTGGAGAGACCCAGTACTTC. It codes for CASSRSGETQYF. Combining the CDR3 with reference TRBV9 and TRBJ2-5 gives the whole variable domain DSGVTQTPKHLITATGQRVTLRCSPRSGDLSVYWYQQSLDQGLQFLIQYYNGEERAKGNILERFSAQQFPDLHSELNLSSLELGDSALYFCASSRSGETQYFGPGTRLLVL.

This sequence joins TRBV2 and TRBJ2-5; D gene uncertain. This CDR3 comprises 11 residues. The germline V and J ends were trimmed by 6 bases and 0 bases, with 2 bases remaining between them. Germline V gene data show CDR1 as SNHLY and CDR2 as FYNNEI. The CDR3 region is CASRYQETQYF. As DNA, the CDR3 is TGTGCCAGCAGGTACCAAGAGACCCAGTACTTC.

This sequence joins TRBV18 and TRBJ2-7; D is tentatively TRBD1 or TRBD2 (7 bases each). The CDR3 has 18 residues. Germline loops: CDR1 KGHSH, CDR2 LQKENI. The V end was cut by 2 bases, the J end by 3 bases, with 23 bases between. CDR3 in amino acids: CASSPISARGGKGYEQYF. The CDR3 DNA reads TGTGCCAGCTCACCAATATCAGCCAGGGGGGGAAAGGGCTACGAGCAGTACTTC.

V is TRBV5-6 and J is TRBJ1-5; D gene unclear. Trimming removed 4 bases at V and 5 bases at J, with 10 bases between. CDR3 length: 13 amino acids. Germline V gives CDR1 SGHDT, CDR2 YYEEEE. Here the CDR3 reads CASSADTDQPQHF. In DNA form, the CDR3 reads TGTGCCAGCAGCGCTGACACAGATCAGCCCCAGCATTTT.

This chain links TRBV18 with TRBJ2-5; D is unresolved. Germline-derived CDR1 and CDR2 are KGHSH and LQKENI. The CDR3 covers 12 residues. V was trimmed by 4 bases and J by 3 bases, leaving 6 bases between them. For the CDR3, the DNA is TGTGCCAGCTCACAAGGGAAAGAGACCCAGTACTTC. It codes for CASSQGKETQYF.

The genes are TRBV6-6 and TRBJ1-4; D might be TRBD1 (5 bases). Germline-derived CDR1 and CDR2 are MNHNY and SVGAGI (reference sequence). V lost 0 bases to trimming and J lost 8 bases, with 16 bases between them. The CDR3 runs 16 residues. The CDR3 here is CASSYSTGLGVEKLFF. For the CDR3, the DNA is TGTGCCAGCAGTTACTCGACCGGACTAGGGGTCGAAAAACTGTTTTTT.

J is TRBJ2-6 and V is TRBV5-1; TRBD1 might be the D (5 bases). Germline CDR1 SGHRS, CDR2 YFSETQ. This CDR3 has 15 amino acids. V lost 2 bases and J 0 bases, leaving 6 bases between the germline ends. The CDR3 reads CASSFGHSGANVLTF. The CDR3 nucleotides are TGCGCCAGCAGCTTTGGACACTCTGGGGCCAACGTCCTGACTTTC.

This chain uses TRBV7-2 with TRBJ1-4; the D is unclear. With 1 base removed from V and 2 bases from J, the gap between germline ends came to 11 bases. Germline V lookup: CDR1 SGHTA, CDR2 FQGNSA. The CDR3 has 16 amino acids. The CDR3 DNA reads as TGTGCCAGCAGCTTAGGCGTTCGTGGCACTAATGAAAAACTGTTTTTT. Translation: CASSLGVRGTNEKLFF.

Here the CDR3 DNA reads TGTGCCAGCAGCCAGGCCGGGACCCGTAATGAGCAGTTCTTC. Translating gives CASSQAGTRNEQFF. J is TRBJ2-1 and V is TRBV4-2; D assignment may be TRBD1 or TRBD2 (5 bases each). This CDR3 is 14 amino acids long. V was pared by 3 bases and J by 7 bases, with 13 bases between. Germline V gives CDR1 LGHNA, CDR2 YNFKEQ.

This clone was seen a few times. The rearrangement links TRBV5-6 to TRBJ2-2; TRBD1 matches 7 bases. CDR3 length equals 17 residues. The V segment lost 0 bases and the J segment 5 bases; nucleotides outside the gene matches: 10. Germline CDR1 reads SGHDT; CDR2 reads YYEEEE. CDR3 residues: CASSLGPTGFRTGELFF. CDR3 coding DNA: TGTGCCAGCAGCTTGGGCCCGACAGGGTTTCGGACCGGGGAGCTGTTTTTT.

The gene calls are TRBV7-2 and TRBJ1-1; D may be TRBD1 (5 bases). In germline, CDR1 is SGHTA, CDR2 FQGNSA. CDR3 length: 13 residues. The V and J ends lost 5 bases and 0 bases respectively, with 7 bases between them. The CDR3: CASSRGVNTEAFF. Here the CDR3 DNA reads TGTGCCAGCAGCCGGGGGGTGAACACTGAAGCTTTCTTT.

This chain connects TRBV20-1 to TRBJ2-7; tentative D call: TRBD2 (5 bases). Between the trimmed V and J ends, which lost 6 bases and 3 bases, there was a span of 9 bases. This CDR3 has 11 residues. Germline V CDR1 and CDR2: DFQATT, SNEGSKA (reference sequence). The CDR3 loop reads CSASRDYEQYF. The CDR3 bases are TGCAGTGCCTCGAGGGACTACGAGCAGTACTTC.

This chain links TRBV27 with TRBJ2-2, with 7 bases that match TRBD1. Germline values: CDR1 MNHEY, CDR2 SMNVEV (reference sequence). V trimming: 3 bases; J trimming: 3 bases; junction bases outside the gene matches: 7. This CDR3 comprises 16 residues. The CDR3 DNA reads TGTGCCAGCAGTTTGTGGGGACAGCCCTACACCGGGGAGCTGTTTTTT. This sequence encodes CASSLWGQPYTGELFF.

The chain employs TRBV28 and TRBJ1-6; 11 bases are a match to TRBD1. The CDR3 has 17 amino acids. Germline V gene sequence: CDR1 MDHEN, CDR2 SYDVKM. Trimming cost V 3 bases and J 7 bases; bases outside gene matches: 8. The CDR3 nucleotides are TGTGCCAGCAGTTTGATTCCGGGACAGGGGGAAAATTCACCCCTCCACTTT. This sequence encodes CASSLIPGQGENSPLHF.

The count of this clone is one. This chain uses TRBV4-3 with TRBJ2-2; D possibly corresponds to TRBD2 (5 bases). The CDR3 has 16 amino acids. CDR1 and CDR2 (germline): LGHNA, YSLEER. The ends were cut back, 0 bases at V and 0 bases at J, with 8 bases in the middle. The CDR3 reads CASSQENSANTGELFF. CDR3 DNA sequence: TGCGCCAGCAGCCAAGAAAATAGCGCGAACACCGGGGAGCTGTTTTTT.

The rearrangement links TRBV7-2 to TRBJ1-1; no firm D call. CDR1 is SGHTA and CDR2 is FQGNSA in the germline V gene. The CDR3 loop spans 13 amino acids. Trimming cost V 2 bases and J 3 bases, with 7 bases left between them. CDR3 sequence reads: CASSLFDHTEAFF. The CDR3 DNA is TGTGCCAGCAGCTTATTTGACCACACTGAAGCTTTCTTT. Full variable domain (remainder filled in from reference TRBV7-2 and TRBJ1-1): GAGVSQSPSNKVTEKGKDVELRCDPISGHTALYWYRQSLGQGLEFLIYFQGNSAPDKSGLPSDRFSAERTGGSVSTLTIQRTQQEDSAVYLCASSLFDHTEAFFGQGTRLTVV.

This sequence joins TRBV6-5 and TRBJ1-5; 10 bases agree with TRBD1. CDR1 is MNHEY, CDR2 SVGAGI, per germline. V lost 8 bases, J lost 6 bases, and 7 bases stayed unmatched. The CDR3 extends over 14 amino acids. The CDR3: CASRGQGYTQPQHF. The CDR3 DNA reads as TGTGCCAGCCGGGGACAGGGGTATACTCAGCCCCAGCATTTT.